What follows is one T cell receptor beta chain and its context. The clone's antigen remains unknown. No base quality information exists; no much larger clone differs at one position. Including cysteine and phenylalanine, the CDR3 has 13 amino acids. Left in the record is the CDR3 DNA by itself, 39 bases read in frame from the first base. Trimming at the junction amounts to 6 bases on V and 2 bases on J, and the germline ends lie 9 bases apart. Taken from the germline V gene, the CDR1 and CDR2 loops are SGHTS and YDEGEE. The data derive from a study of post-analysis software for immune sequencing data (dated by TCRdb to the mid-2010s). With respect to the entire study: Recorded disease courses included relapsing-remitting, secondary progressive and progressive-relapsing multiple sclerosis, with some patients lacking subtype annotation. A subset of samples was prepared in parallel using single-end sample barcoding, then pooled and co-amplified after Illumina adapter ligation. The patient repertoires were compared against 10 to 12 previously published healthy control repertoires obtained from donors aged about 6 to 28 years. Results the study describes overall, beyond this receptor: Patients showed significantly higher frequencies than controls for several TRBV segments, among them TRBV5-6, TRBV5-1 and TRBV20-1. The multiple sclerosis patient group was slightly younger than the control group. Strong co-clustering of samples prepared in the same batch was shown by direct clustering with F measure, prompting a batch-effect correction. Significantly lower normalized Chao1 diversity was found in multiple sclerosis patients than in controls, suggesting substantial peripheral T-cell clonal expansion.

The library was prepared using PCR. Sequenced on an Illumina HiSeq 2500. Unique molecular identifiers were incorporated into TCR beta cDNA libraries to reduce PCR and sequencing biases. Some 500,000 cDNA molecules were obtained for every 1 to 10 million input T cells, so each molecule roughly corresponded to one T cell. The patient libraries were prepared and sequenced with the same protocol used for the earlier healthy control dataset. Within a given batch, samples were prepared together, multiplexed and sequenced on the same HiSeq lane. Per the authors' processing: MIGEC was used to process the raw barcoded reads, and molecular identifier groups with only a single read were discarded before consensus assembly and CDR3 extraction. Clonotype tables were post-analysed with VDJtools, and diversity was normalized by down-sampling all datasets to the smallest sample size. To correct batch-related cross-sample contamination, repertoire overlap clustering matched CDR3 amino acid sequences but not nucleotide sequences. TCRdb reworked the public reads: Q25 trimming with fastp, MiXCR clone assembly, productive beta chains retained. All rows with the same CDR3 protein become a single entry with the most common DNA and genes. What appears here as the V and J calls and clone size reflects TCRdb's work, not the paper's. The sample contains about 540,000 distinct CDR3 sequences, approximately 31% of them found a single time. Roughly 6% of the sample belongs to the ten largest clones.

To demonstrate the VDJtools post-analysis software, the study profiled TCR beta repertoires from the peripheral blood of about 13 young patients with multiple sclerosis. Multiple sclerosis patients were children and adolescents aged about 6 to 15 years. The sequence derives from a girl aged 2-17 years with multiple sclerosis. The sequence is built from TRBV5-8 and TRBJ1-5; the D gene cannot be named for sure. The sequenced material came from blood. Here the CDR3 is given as CASKSEGNQPQHF. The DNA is TGTGCCAGCAAGAGCGAGGGCAATCAGCCCCAGCATTTT.